The present TCR beta chain was sequenced within a study of blood T cell repertoires in COVID-19. In the study's own analysis: Reference gene primer amplification gave estimated nucleated cell counts. TCRdb keeps only in-frame clones here, not all; method: immunoSEQ multiplex PCR. From that table come the V and J calls and clone size; the DNA was used to work out D and trimming. The table shows about 210,000 clones, with roughly 82% occurring only once. The CDR3 loop spans 15 amino acids. The V end was cut by 2 bases, the J end by 3 bases, with 14 bases between. CDR1 and CDR2 (germline): LGHNA, YSLEER.

This clonotype was sampled from a woman in her sixties or seventies with COVID-19, enrolled during active disease. Sequencing used peripheral blood. The rearrangement joins TRBV4-3 to TRBJ2-7, with TRBD2 as a possible D gene (5 bases). CDR3 DNA: TGCGCCAGCAGCCAAAGACTACAGAAGGGCTACGAGCAGTACTTC. Translated, it gives CASSQRLQKGYEQYF.